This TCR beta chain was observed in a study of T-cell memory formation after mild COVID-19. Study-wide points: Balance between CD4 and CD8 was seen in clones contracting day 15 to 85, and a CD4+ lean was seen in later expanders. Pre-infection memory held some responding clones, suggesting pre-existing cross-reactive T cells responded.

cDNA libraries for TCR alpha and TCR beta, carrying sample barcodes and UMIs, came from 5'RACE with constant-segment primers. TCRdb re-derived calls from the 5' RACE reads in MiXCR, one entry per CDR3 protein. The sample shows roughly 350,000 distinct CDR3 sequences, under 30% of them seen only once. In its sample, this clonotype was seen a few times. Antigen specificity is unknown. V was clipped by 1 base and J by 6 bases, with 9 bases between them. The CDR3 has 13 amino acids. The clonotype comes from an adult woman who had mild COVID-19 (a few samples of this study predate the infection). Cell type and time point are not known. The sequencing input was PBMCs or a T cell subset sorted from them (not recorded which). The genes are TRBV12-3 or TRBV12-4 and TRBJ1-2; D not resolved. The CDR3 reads CASSLVTAHGYTF. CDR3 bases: TGTGCCAGCAGTTTAGTTACAGCCCATGGCTACACCTTC.